One T cell receptor (beta chain) is described in this entry. Its antigen remains unknown. This sample was taken from a study of OX40 agonist ivuxolimab in advanced cancers. Whole-study findings and limits: In the 0.1-3.0 mg/kg groups, partial responders showed among the lowest expansion. Compared with CD4+, CD8+ T cells on average had more expanded clones.

Here immunoSEQ multiplex PCR was the method, and the copy in TCRdb shows in-frame clones only, minus some. Altogether fewer than 80,000 clones are present, about 85% being singletons, with the ten largest covering about 1.2%. The junction had 7 bases not matched to a gene; V was cut back by 8 bases and J by 1 base. CDR1 MDHEN and CDR2 SYDVKM come from the germline V gene. CDR3 length: 14 residues. Patients with a history of autoimmune disease or on systemic immunosuppression were excluded. Blood draws occurred at baseline, cycle 4 day 1, and cycle 7 day 1. Sequenced here: CD4+ or CD8+ T cells sorted from blood, sampled in a trial of the OX40 agonist ivuxolimab. The rearrangement uses TRBV28 and TRBJ2-7, with 8 nucleotides matching TRBD1. This clonotype was sampled from an adult with an advanced solid tumor such as melanoma, head and neck, liver or kidney cancer. CDR3 coding DNA: TGTGCCAGCTGGCGTACAGGGGGGTCCTACGAGCAGTACTTC. Residues: CASWRTGGSYEQYF.